What follows are 29 T cell receptor beta chains derived from one specimen sequenced in a study of blood T cell repertoires in COVID-19. Data came from immunoSEQ multiplex PCR; TCRdb stores just in-frame clones and leaves some out. The sample lists about 210,000 clones; around nine tenths were seen once. The specimen sequenced was PBMCs or T cells enriched from blood (not recorded which). These receptors came from a woman aged 25-40 years who had been exposed to COVID-19.

The V gene is TRBV5-1, the J gene TRBJ2-7; weak D call: TRBD1 (6 bases). The CDR3 is made up of 13 amino acids. V was trimmed by 4 bases and J by 5 bases, leaving 13 bases between them. Germline V gives CDR1 SGHRS, CDR2 YFSETQ. The CDR3 region has the DNA TGCGCCAGCAGCGCCGTCGACAGGCACGAGCAGTACTTC. Translated: CASSAVDRHEQYF. The full variable domain, completed using reference TRBV5-1 and TRBJ2-7, is KAGVTQTPRYLIKTRGQQVTLSCSPISGHRSVSWYQQTPGQGLQFLFEYFSETQRNKGNFPGRFSGRQFSNSRSEMNVSTLELGDSALYLCASSAVDRHEQYFGPGTRLTVT.

The chain couples TRBV5-6 to TRBJ1-5; 8 positions match TRBD1. CDR1 is SGHDT, CDR2 YYEEEE, per germline. The junction had 7 bases not matched to a gene; V was cut back by 7 bases and J by 10 bases. This CDR3 has 12 amino acids. The CDR3 here is CASGQGGGPQHF. CDR3 in DNA: TGTGCCAGCGGACAGGGTGGGGGACCCCAGCATTTT.

This chain connects TRBV27 to TRBJ1-2; D is unresolved. Per the germline V gene, CDR1 is MNHEY and CDR2 is SMNVEV (reference sequence). The germline V and J ends were trimmed by 0 bases and 8 bases, with 10 bases remaining between them. The CDR3 loop spans 13 amino acids. The CDR3 nucleotides are TGTGCCAGCAGTTTATCGCCGGGTCGGGGCTACACCTTC. Translation gives CASSLSPGRGYTF.

The V and J genes are TRBV6-5 and TRBJ1-2; no firm D call. CDR1 and CDR2 from the germline V gene are MNHEY and SVGAGI. This CDR3 comprises 15 residues. V lost 2 bases, J lost 2 bases, and 12 bases lay in between. This chain's CDR3 is CASSYGWQKNYGYTF. In nucleotides, the CDR3 is TGTGCCAGCAGTTACGGCTGGCAGAAGAACTATGGCTACACCTTC.

The chain recombines TRBV19 with TRBJ1-2; TRBD1 aligns across 12 bases. Per the germline V gene, CDR1 is LNHDA and CDR2 is SQIVND (reference sequence). The CDR3 loop spans 14 amino acids. V shed 5 bases and J 8 bases; nucleotides not matched to a gene: 6. The CDR3 here is CASSPGQGAMGYTF. CDR3 coding DNA: TGTGCCAGTAGTCCGGGACAGGGGGCGATGGGCTACACCTTC.

The CDR3 region has the DNA TGCGCCAGCAGCCAAGATCCCCTCCTAGCCGCGATGGGAGATACGCAGTATTTT. It yields the protein CASSQDPLLAAMGDTQYF. The gene calls are TRBV4-1 and TRBJ2-3; a weak D match, TRBD2 (5 bases). CDR3 length equals 18 residues. Germline CDR1 is MGHRA and CDR2 is YSYEKL. The germline V and J ends were trimmed by 0 bases and 5 bases, with 21 bases remaining between them.

This clone was seen a single time. The chain uses TRBV6-4 and TRBJ2-7, with TRBD2 identical over 12 bases. Germline trimming cut 3 bases from V and 0 bases from J; bases unmatched to any gene: 0. From germline, CDR1 is MRHNA and CDR2 SNTAGT. The length of the CDR3 is 15 residues. The CDR3 region has the DNA TGTGCCAGCAGTGAGACTAGCGGGGGCTCCTACGAGCAGTACTTC. It specifies CASSETSGGSYEQYF.

The chain carries TRBV19 and TRBJ1-5, with D perhaps TRBD1 (6 bases). CDR3 length: 15 amino acids. Trimming left V 6 bases short and J 5 bases short, with 17 bases between. CDR1 and CDR2 from the germline V gene are LNHDA and SQIVND (reference sequence). CDR3 nucleotide sequence: TGTGCCAGTAGAAGGGGGGGGGCAGTTCATCAGCCCCAGCATTTT. Residues: CASRRGGAVHQPQHF.

This chain connects TRBV9 to TRBJ2-2; no reliable D call. Germline lookup yields CDR1 SGDLS and CDR2 YYNGEE. V was trimmed by 0 bases and J by 6 bases, leaving 9 bases between them. This CDR3 contains 14 residues. In nucleotides, the CDR3 is TGTGCCAGCAGCGTAGTGATCGGGTCCGGGGAGCTGTTTTTT. Its translation is CASSVVIGSGELFF.

CDR3 protein: CASSLGTDYEQYF. CDR3 DNA: TGTGCCAGCTCACTGGGGACAGACTACGAGCAGTACTTC. This rearrangement joins TRBV18 to TRBJ2-7; TRBD1 aligns across 7 bases. V lost 4 bases, J lost 3 bases, and 3 bases stayed unmatched. Germline CDR1 reads KGHSH; CDR2 reads LQKENI. This CDR3 region has 13 residues.

The chain is built from TRBV2 and TRBJ2-3; TRBD1 is a possible D gene (5 bases). The V end lost 3 bases, the J end lost 6 bases, and 16 bases lay between the germline ends. The germline V gene has CDR1 SNHLY and CDR2 FYNNEI. The CDR3 is 15 residues long. CDR3 protein: CASSDLGQGGDTQYF. CDR3 nucleotides: TGTGCCAGCAGTGATCTGGGGCAGGGTGGCGATACGCAGTATTTT. The full variable domain, completed using reference TRBV2 and TRBJ2-3, is EPEVTQTPSHQVTQMGQEVILRCVPISNHLYFYWYRQILGQKVEFLVSFYNNEISEKSEIFDDQFSVERPDGSNFTLKIRSTKLEDSAMYFCASSDLGQGGDTQYFGPGTRLTVL.

This chain links TRBV5-1 with TRBJ1-5; D unresolved. Germline assignment: CDR1 SGHRS and CDR2 YFSETQ. Trimming pared 2 bases from V and 4 bases from J, leaving 13 bases between. The length of the CDR3 is 15 residues. The CDR3 protein is CASSLEGGENQPQHF. In DNA, the CDR3 is TGCGCCAGCAGCTTAGAGGGCGGGGAGAATCAGCCCCAGCATTTT.

The V and J genes are TRBV6-5 and TRBJ1-5; D uncertain. V shed 5 bases and J shed 0 bases, with 11 bases lying between them. This CDR3 contains 15 residues. Germline V CDR1 and CDR2: MNHEY, SVGAGI. CDR3 bases: TGTGCCAGCAGTAGAAGGAGGGATAGCAATCAGCCCCAGCATTTT. Translated: CASSRRRDSNQPQHF.

The CDR3 nucleotides are TGTGCCAGCAGTTCGCAGGGCATCTATGGCTACACCTTC. As protein: CASSSQGIYGYTF. The chain is built from TRBV28 and TRBJ1-2; TRBD1 is a possible D gene (5 bases). The V end lost 4 bases, the J end lost 4 bases, and 10 bases lay between the germline ends. Germline CDR1 reads MDHEN; CDR2 reads SYDVKM. This CDR3 has 13 amino acids.

J is TRBJ2-1 and V is TRBV5-6; D gene unclear. Germline V CDR1 and CDR2: SGHDT, YYEEEE. The CDR3 covers 12 residues. Trimming pared 3 bases from V and 8 bases from J, leaving 9 bases between. The CDR3 loop reads CASSSVNHEQFF. The CDR3, as DNA: TGTGCCAGCAGCTCAGTCAATCATGAGCAGTTCTTC.

This chain uses TRBV27 with TRBJ2-1; 9 bases fit TRBD2. The V segment lost 2 bases and the J segment 8 bases; nucleotides outside the gene matches: 10. From germline, CDR1 is MNHEY and CDR2 SMNVEV (reference sequence). The CDR3 is made up of 16 amino acids. CDR3 bases: TGTGCCAGCAGTTTAAGATCTGGCGGGGGGGGACATGAGCAGTTCTTC. Translated, it gives CASSLRSGGGGHEQFF.

The chain is built from TRBV6-5 and TRBJ2-2; D is possibly TRBD2 (5 bases). Trimming pared 6 bases from V and 1 base from J, leaving 6 bases between. The CDR3 has 13 residues. Germline CDR1 reads MNHEY; CDR2 reads SVGAGI. CDR3 amino acids: CASRRENTGELFF. CDR3 DNA sequence: TGTGCCAGCAGACGGGAGAACACCGGGGAGCTGTTTTTT.

This chain joins TRBV3-1 (or the pseudogene TRBV3-2) and TRBJ2-7; tentative D call: TRBD2 (6 bases). The germline V gene has CDR1 LGHDT and CDR2 YNNKEL (reference sequence). The CDR3 length is 12 residues. Trimming stripped 5 bases from V and 3 bases from J, with 8 bases between. The CDR3 protein is CASSVGGYEQYF. DNA for the CDR3: TGTGCCAGCAGCGTGGGGGGCTACGAGCAGTACTTC.

The chain uses TRBV5-1 and TRBJ1-6; D gene uncertain. V dropped 4 bases and J dropped 3 bases, with 8 bases sitting between them. Germline V gene data show CDR1 as SGHRS and CDR2 as YFSETQ. There are 14 residues in the CDR3. CDR3 sequence (DNA): TGCGCCAGCAGCGTGGACGGCTATAATTCACCCCTCCACTTT. Amino acids: CASSVDGYNSPLHF.

This clone has a handful of counts. The chain joins TRBV10-3 to TRBJ1-4; 8 bases line up with TRBD1. The germline CDR1 and CDR2 sequences are ENHRY and SYGVKD. V gave up 2 bases and J gave up 6 bases; unmatched junction bases: 5. The CDR3 is 15 amino acids. CDR3 loop: CAISEAGGADEKLFF. The CDR3 DNA is TGTGCCATCAGTGAGGCAGGGGGCGCCGATGAAAAACTGTTTTTT.

This clone has more than one count but fewer than ten. The chain employs TRBV5-1 and TRBJ1-2; TRBD1 matches at 7 bases. Germline CDR1 reads SGHRS; CDR2 reads YFSETQ. The CDR3 totals 15 residues. V lost 2 bases, J lost 3 bases, and 7 bases stayed unmatched. Here the CDR3 DNA reads TGCGCCAGCAGCTTACCCCGACAGGGTGACTATGGCTACACCTTC. Its protein product is CASSLPRQGDYGYTF.

The J gene is TRBJ2-3, the V gene TRBV4-2, with D hard to call. The CDR3 contains 15 residues. CDR1 LGHNA and CDR2 YNFKEQ come from the germline V gene. The V gene lost 0 bases and the J gene lost 2 bases, with 9 bases spanning the gap. The CDR3 DNA sequence: TGTGCCAGCAGCCAAGACGACGGGTACACAGATACGCAGTATTTT. As protein: CASSQDDGYTDTQYF.

The chain uses TRBV4-2 and TRBJ1-2; 7 bases map to TRBD1. The CDR3 has 17 amino acids. CDR1 is LGHNA and CDR2 is YNFKEQ in the germline V gene. The V segment lost 3 bases and the J segment 8 bases; nucleotides outside the gene matches: 18. CDR3 coding DNA: TGTGCCAGCAGCCAGGATTGGGCGTCGACAGGGATGAAGGGCTACACCTTC. Translated, it gives CASSQDWASTGMKGYTF.

The chain carries TRBV7-2 and TRBJ1-5; D call uncertain. Per the germline V gene, CDR1 is SGHTA and CDR2 is FQGNSA. The CDR3 totals 14 residues. V was shortened by 2 bases and J by 3 bases, with 8 bases between the two germline ends. This CDR3 is CASSLRAINQPQHF. CDR3 sequence (DNA): TGTGCCAGCAGCTTACGTGCGATCAATCAGCCCCAGCATTTT. Supplemented by reference TRBV7-2 and TRBJ1-5, the full variable domain reads GAGVSQSPSNKVTEKGKDVELRCDPISGHTALYWYRQSLGQGLEFLIYFQGNSAPDKSGLPSDRFSAERTGGSVSTLTIQRTQQEDSAVYLCASSLRAINQPQHFGDGTRLSIL.

The chain joins TRBV5-4 to TRBJ2-7, with a tentative D call TRBD2 (6 bases). The germline CDR1 and CDR2 sequences are SGHNT and YYREEE (reference sequence). V was shortened by 4 bases and J by 1 base, with 15 bases between the two germline ends. The CDR3 is 15 amino acids. The CDR3 loop reads CASSPAGTASYEQYF. The CDR3 DNA reads as TGTGCCAGCAGCCCTGCTGGGACTGCATCCTACGAGCAGTACTTC.

This chain links TRBV2 with TRBJ1-6; D not certain. Germline V gives CDR1 SNHLY, CDR2 FYNNEI. The length of the CDR3 is 16 residues. V was cut by 2 bases and J by 8 bases, with 16 bases left in between. CDR3 coding DNA: TGTGCCAGCAGTGAACGGTACGGGAGTAACGATTCACCCCTCCACTTT. It specifies CASSERYGSNDSPLHF.

The chain couples TRBV27 to TRBJ2-7; 7 bases line up with TRBD2. V gave up 6 bases and J gave up 6 bases; unmatched junction bases: 2. The CDR3 covers 11 residues. In germline, CDR1 is MNHEY, CDR2 SMNVEV (reference sequence). The CDR3 protein is CASRWGGEQYF. The CDR3 DNA sequence: TGTGCCAGCAGGTGGGGGGGCGAGCAGTACTTC.

The chain's CDR3 is CASGRTASNEKLFF. The CDR3 DNA sequence: TGTGCCAGCGGTAGGACAGCAAGTAATGAAAAACTGTTTTTT. This chain links TRBV4-2 with TRBJ1-4; perhaps TRBD1 as D (6 bases). The V and J ends lost 8 bases and 4 bases respectively, with 14 bases between them. The CDR3 has 14 residues. Germline CDR1 and CDR2: LGHNA and YNFKEQ.

This chain's CDR3 is CASSVGQGAGQETQYF. As DNA, the CDR3 is TGTGCCAGCAGCGTAGGACAGGGGGCAGGCCAAGAGACCCAGTACTTC. This rearrangement joins TRBV9 to TRBJ2-5, with TRBD1 matching over 10 bases. J lost 1 base, V lost 0 bases, and 3 bases had no gene match. Germline-derived CDR1 and CDR2 are SGDLS and YYNGEE. The CDR3 has 16 amino acids.